This T cell receptor beta chain was observed in a study of circulating CD8 cells and anti-PD-1 response in melanoma (dated by TCRdb to about 2020). General notes on the study: Nivolumab was given to patients intravenously at 3 mg/kg every 2 weeks. In on-treatment samples, a biotinylated anti-human IgG4 antibody was used to detect PD-1. Patients with complete or partial responses were counted as responders, while patients with stable or progressive disease (RECIST v1.1) were counted as non-responders. The melanoma cohort included approximately 13 patients, of whom seven received anti-PD-1 as first-line therapy and six had previously received targeted therapy or immunotherapy. The TCR repertoire analysis was performed on roughly 11 melanoma patients, comprising 7 non-responders and 4 responders.

Study-wide conclusions, independent of this receptor: Experiments were generally performed without replicates because of limited material. The DNEG repertoire was the most diverse; PD-1 and DPOS showed similar, higher clonality, and TIGIT repertoires were the least diverse. The cohort included both treatment-naive and previously treated patients, and the authors noted that this mix could influence results. The published TCR repertoire comparisons used only baseline and M1 samples from a small cohort with few responders. Since no tumor material could be accessed, the researchers instead assessed tumor reactivity using peptide assays on expanded sorted subsets. Between subsets, repertoires were largely private, with fewer than 8% of TRB clonotypes shared at M1, and the highest sharing was seen between DPOS and TIGIT.

Four subsets defined by PD-1 and/or TIGIT were sorted from live CD3+CD8+TCRalphabeta+ cells on a BD FACSAria II cell sorter. To characterize how relevant each subset is to anti-PD-1 therapy response, circulating CD8 T cells were sorted into four subsets based on PD-1 and TIGIT expression. For every sorted CD8 T-cell subset, sequencing covered both the TCR alpha and the TCR beta chains. Peripheral blood was drawn before the first anti-PD-1 injection and after two and four injections. PBMCs were immediately isolated by Ficoll gradient centrifugation. Until use, PBMCs were stored frozen in liquid nitrogen in RPMI containing around 21% FCS and approximately 9.7% DMSO. Thawed PBMCs were stained with a viability dye and antibodies against CD3, CD8alpha, TCRalphabeta, PD-1 and TIGIT. The RNeasy Kit was used to extract total RNA, and all samples came in with a RIN above 7. CDR1 LGHNA and CDR2 YSLEER are derived from the germline V gene. The CDR3 sequence holds 14 residues, the cysteine and phenylalanine included. The read is trimmed to its CDR3 DNA, 42 bases read in frame from base 1. V loses 3 bases of germline sequence and J loses 3 bases, and the interval between the two ends is 11 bases.

The reads were generated on a NextSeq 500. The QIAseq Immune Repertoire RNA Library Kit, Human TCR Panel, was used to prepare TCR libraries from around 15 ng of total RNA. TCR libraries were sequenced on an Illumina NextSeq with a Mid Output V2 kit, and asymmetric 261x41 paired-end reads were used. Each TCR library was diluted to roughly 4 nM, pooled, denatured and loaded at around 0.9 pM. Turning to the authors' computational methods: TCR FASTQ files were processed in the QIAGEN GeneGlobe Data Analysis Center, with downstream analysis in R 3.5.2. Clonality was calculated as one minus Shannon entropy normalized by the log of the number of unique productive sequences. For each subset, Fisher exact tests at 5% FDR were used to find TRA or TRB clonotypes whose abundance differed between baseline and M1. Clonotypes with differential abundance were classified as emerging, expanding, contracting or non-expanding/contracting. Morisita's overlap index was used to measure how much repertoires overlapped between patients. TCRdb cleaned the public reads at Q25 with fastp, built clones with MiXCR and kept in-frame beta chains. Under each unique CDR3 protein, matching rows form one entry showing the most common genes and DNA. These V and J calls derive from TCRdb rather than the authors' analysis. The table for this sample lists hundreds of distinct CDR3 sequences; about 10% of them were counted only once. The ten largest clones capture around 50% of the sample.

This clonotype is judged large (0.1 to 1%). There is no known antigen for this receptor. It has no much larger one-base neighbor in the sample; base qualities were not kept. This clonotype was obtained from a human donor with melanoma. Sequencing was performed on CD8+ T cells from PBMCs, taken at baseline or after one month of anti-PD-1 therapy (not recorded which). The rearrangement joined TRBV4-3 to TRBJ1-1; TRBD1 is a weak D gene call, 5 bases matching. The DNA is as follows: TGCGCCAGCAGCCAGGGCCGACAGTACACTGAAGCTTTCTTT. This encodes CASSQGRQYTEAFF.